This T cell receptor (beta chain) was found in a study of vaccination and CD4 T cells after COVID-19. Study-wide context: Two doses of either BNT162b2 or mRNA-1273 vaccine were given to participants. Cells were stimulated with overlapping spike peptides from SARS-CoV-2, HCoV-NL63, HCoV-OC43 and HCoV-229E. Study-level findings and limits: A median 86.3% of convalescent patients' SARS-CoV-2-reactive clones emerged only after vaccination.

Cultured CD4+ T-cell DNA underwent Oncomine TCR Beta short-read sequencing. TCRdb analysed the PCR reads with MiXCR anew, one entry per CDR3 protein. The repertoire holds some 24,000 distinct CDR3 sequences, 40% to 50% seen once, with approximately 4% in the top ten. Regarding this clonotype: Its antigen is as yet unknown.

The trim removed 5 bases at V and 3 bases at J, leaving 10 bases unmatched. The germline gives CDR1 SGHTA, CDR2 FQGTGA. The CDR3 extends over 18 amino acids. The time point is: late sampling 161 to 241 days after vaccination in a few convalescent patients. Treatment noted: approximately 10-day PBMC culture with coronavirus spike peptide pools or control peptides (ViraFEST assay). ViraFEST enlarged antigen-specific T cell populations with peptide pools and afterwards sequenced TCRs. The input for sequencing was CD4+ T cells from blood, cultured in vitro, taken about 7 months after SARS-CoV-2 vaccination. The source of this sequence is a human donor who had recovered from COVID-19. J is TRBJ2-1 and V is TRBV7-3, with TRBD2 matching 13 bases. The CDR3 coding sequence is TGTGCCAGCAGCCCTAACGCACTAGCGGGAGGGTTCTACAATGAGCAGTTCTTC. Encoded protein: CASSPNALAGGFYNEQFF.